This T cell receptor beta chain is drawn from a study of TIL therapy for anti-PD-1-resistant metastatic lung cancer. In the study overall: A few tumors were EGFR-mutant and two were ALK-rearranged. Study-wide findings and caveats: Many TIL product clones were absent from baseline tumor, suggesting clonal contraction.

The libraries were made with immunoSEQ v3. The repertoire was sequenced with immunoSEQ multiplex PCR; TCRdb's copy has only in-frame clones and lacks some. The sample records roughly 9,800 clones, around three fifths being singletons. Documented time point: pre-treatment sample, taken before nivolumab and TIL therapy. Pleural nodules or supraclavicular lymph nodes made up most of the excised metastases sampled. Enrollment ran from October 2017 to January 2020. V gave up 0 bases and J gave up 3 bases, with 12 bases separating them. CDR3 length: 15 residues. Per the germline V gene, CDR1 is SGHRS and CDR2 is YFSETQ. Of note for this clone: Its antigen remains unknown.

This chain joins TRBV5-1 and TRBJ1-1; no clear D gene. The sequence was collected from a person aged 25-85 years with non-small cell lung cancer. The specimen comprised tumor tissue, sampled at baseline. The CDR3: CASSLVGYGDTEAFF. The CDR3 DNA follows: TGCGCCAGCAGCTTGGTGGGGTATGGGGACACTGAAGCTTTCTTT.